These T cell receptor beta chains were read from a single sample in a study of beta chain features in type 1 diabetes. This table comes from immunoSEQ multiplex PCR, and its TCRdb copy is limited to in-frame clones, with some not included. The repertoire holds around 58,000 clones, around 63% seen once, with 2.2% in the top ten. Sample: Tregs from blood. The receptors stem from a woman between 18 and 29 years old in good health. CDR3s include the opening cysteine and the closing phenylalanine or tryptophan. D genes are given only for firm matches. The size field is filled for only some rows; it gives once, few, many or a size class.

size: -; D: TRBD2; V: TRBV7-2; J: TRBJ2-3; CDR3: CASRPPRFSGLTDTQYF; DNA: TGTGCCAGCAGGCCACCCCGGTTTAGCGGGCTCACAGATACGCAGTATTTT
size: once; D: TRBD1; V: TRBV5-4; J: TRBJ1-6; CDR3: CASSLAGTGGTLRPLHF; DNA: TGTGCCAGCAGCTTGGCCGGGACAGGGGGGACCCTCCGACCCCTCCACTTT
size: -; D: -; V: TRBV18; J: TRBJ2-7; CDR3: CASSTDRTLEQYF; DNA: TGTGCCAGCTCAACAGACCGAACCCTCGAGCAGTACTTC
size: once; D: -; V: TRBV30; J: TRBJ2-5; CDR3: CAWSQGTETQYF; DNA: TGTGCCTGGAGCCAGGGGACGGAGACCCAGTACTTC
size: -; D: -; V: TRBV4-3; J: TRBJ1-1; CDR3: CASSHPPQGISTEAFF; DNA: TGCGCCAGCAGCCATCCGCCTCAGGGTATAAGTACTGAAGCTTTCTTT
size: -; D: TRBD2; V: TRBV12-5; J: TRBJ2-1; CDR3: CASGQAGLVRNEQFF; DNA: TGTGCTAGTGGGCAAGCGGGGTTAGTGCGCAATGAGCAGTTCTTC
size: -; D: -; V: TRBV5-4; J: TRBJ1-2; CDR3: CASSIQENYGYTF; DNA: TGTGCCAGCAGCATACAGGAGAACTATGGCTACACCTTC
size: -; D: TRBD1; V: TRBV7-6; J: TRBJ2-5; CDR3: CASSLDRVETQYF; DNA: TGTGCCAGCAGCTTGGACAGGGTCGAGACCCAGTACTTC
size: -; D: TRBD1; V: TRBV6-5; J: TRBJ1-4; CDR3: CASSQTGQHEKLFF; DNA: TGTGCCAGCAGTCAGACAGGGCAACACGAAAAACTGTTTTTT
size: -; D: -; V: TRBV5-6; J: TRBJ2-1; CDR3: CASSLARSLNEQFF; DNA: TGTGCCAGCAGCTTGGCACGGAGCCTCAATGAGCAGTTCTTC
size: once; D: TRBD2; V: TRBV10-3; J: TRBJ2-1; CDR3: CAIGLAGENEQFF; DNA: TGTGCCATCGGATTAGCGGGGGAGAATGAGCAGTTCTTC
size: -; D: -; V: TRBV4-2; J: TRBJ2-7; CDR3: CASSQALDRPSYEQYF; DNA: TGTGCCAGCAGCCAAGCTCTGGACAGACCATCCTACGAGCAGTACTTC
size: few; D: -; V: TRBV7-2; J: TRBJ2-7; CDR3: CASSLVGDTAYEQYF; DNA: TGTGCCAGCAGCTTAGTGGGGGACACCGCCTACGAGCAGTACTTC
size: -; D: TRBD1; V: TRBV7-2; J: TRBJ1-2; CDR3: CASSLRTGTGANGYTF; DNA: TGTGCCAGCAGCCTTCGTACCGGGACAGGGGCCAATGGCTACACCTTC
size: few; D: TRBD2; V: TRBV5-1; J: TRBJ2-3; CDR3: CASSLLSSGSTDTQYF; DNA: TGCGCCAGCAGCTTACTCTCTAGCGGGAGCACAGATACGCAGTATTTT
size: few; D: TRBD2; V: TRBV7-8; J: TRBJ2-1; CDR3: CASSSRLAGGDNEQFF; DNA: TGTGCCAGCAGCTCCCGCCTAGCGGGAGGAGACAATGAGCAGTTCTTC
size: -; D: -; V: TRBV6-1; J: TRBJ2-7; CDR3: CASSDQVQYEQYF; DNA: TGTGCCAGCAGTGATCAGGTTCAATACGAGCAGTACTTC
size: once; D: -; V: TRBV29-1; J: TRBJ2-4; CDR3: CSVRATKNIQYF; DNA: TGCAGCGTCCGCGCAACCAAAAACATTCAGTACTTC
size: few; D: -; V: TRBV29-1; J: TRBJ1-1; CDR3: CSVSRQGTAEAFF; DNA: TGCAGCGTTAGTCGGCAGGGAACCGCTGAAGCTTTCTTT
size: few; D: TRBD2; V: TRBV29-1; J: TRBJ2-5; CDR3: CSVSRLAEYQETQYF; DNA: TGCAGCGTTTCAAGACTAGCGGAGTACCAAGAGACCCAGTACTTC
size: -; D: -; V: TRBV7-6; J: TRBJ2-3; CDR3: CASSFRLEPTDTQYF; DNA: TGTGCCAGCAGCTTTAGACTCGAGCCCACAGATACGCAGTATTTT
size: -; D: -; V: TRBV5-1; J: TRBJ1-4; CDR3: CASKLREKLFF; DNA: TGCGCCAGCAAGTTGCGCGAAAAACTGTTTTTT
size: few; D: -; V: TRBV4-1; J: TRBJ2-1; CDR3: CASSQGGRGSEQFF; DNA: TGCGCCAGCAGCCAAGGAGGGAGAGGGAGTGAGCAGTTCTTC
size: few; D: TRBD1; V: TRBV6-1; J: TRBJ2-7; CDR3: CASRTGAIYEQYF; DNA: TGTGCCAGTAGGACAGGGGCAATCTACGAGCAGTACTTC
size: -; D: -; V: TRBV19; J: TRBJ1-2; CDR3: CASSIGPYYGYTF; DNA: TGTGCCAGTAGTATCGGTCCCTACTATGGCTACACCTTC
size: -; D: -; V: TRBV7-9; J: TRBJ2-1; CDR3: CASRGDFLRQFF; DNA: TGTGCCAGCAGAGGGGACTTCTTGAGGCAGTTCTTC
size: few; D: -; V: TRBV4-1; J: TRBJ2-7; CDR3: CASSQDRASGVTTFYEQYF; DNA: TGCGCCAGCAGCCAAGATAGGGCGTCAGGGGTTACTACCTTCTACGAGCAGTACTTC
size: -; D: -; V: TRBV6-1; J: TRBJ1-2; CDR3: CASSEAVGAYGYTF; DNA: TGTGCCAGCAGTGAAGCGGTAGGGGCCTATGGCTACACCTTC
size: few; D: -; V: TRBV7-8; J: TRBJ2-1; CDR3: CASSLAILAGNEQFF; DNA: TGTGCCAGCAGCTTAGCGATTCTAGCTGGGAATGAGCAGTTCTTC
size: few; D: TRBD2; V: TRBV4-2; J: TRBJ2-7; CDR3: CASSQLTAGGPYEQYF; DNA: TGTGCCAGCAGCCAATTAACAGCGGGAGGCCCCTACGAGCAGTACTTC
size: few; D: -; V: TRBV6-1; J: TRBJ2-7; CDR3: CASMSLQFSYEQYF; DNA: TGTGCCAGCATGTCCCTCCAGTTCTCCTACGAGCAGTACTTC
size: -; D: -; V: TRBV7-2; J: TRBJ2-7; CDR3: CASSPGGSSYEQYF; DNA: TGTGCCAGCAGCCCCGGGGGAAGCTCCTACGAGCAGTACTTC
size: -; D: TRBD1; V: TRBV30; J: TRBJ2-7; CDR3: CAWSIPDRGSYEQYF; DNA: TGTGCCTGGAGTATCCCGGACAGGGGTAGCTACGAGCAGTACTTC
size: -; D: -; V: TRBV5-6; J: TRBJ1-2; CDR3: CASSLYPGAYGYTF; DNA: TGTGCCAGCAGCTTGTATCCAGGGGCCTATGGCTACACCTTC
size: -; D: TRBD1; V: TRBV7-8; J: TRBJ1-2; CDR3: CASSRTTGGYTF; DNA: TGTGCCAGCAGCCGCACGACAGGGGGTTACACCTTC